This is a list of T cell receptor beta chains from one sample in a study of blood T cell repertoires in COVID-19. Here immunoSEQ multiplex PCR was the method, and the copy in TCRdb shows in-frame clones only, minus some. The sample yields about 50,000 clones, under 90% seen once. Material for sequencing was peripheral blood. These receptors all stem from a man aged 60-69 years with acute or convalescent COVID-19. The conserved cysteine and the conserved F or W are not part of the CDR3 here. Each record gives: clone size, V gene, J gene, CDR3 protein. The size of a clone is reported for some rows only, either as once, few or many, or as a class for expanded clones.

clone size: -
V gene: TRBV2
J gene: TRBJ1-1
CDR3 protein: ASTTRRGTEAF

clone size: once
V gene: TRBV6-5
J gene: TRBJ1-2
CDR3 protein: ASTSGFGSNYGYT

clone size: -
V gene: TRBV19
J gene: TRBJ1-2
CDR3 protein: ASSIFDRGQIYGYT

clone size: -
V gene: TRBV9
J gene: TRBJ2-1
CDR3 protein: ASSVGTSNTYNEQF

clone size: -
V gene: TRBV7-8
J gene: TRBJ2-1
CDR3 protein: ASSLVGQGLEQF

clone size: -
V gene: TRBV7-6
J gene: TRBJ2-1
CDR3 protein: ASSPPRGRGNNEQF

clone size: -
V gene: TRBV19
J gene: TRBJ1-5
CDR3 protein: ASSADRGDQPQH

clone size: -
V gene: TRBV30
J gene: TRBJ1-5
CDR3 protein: AWSGGTVGQPQH

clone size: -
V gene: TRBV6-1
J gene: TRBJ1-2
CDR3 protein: ASSEVGSGYGYT

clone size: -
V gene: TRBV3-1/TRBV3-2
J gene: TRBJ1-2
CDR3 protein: ASSQLSVYGYT

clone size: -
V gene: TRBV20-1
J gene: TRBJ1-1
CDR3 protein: SASVNTEAF

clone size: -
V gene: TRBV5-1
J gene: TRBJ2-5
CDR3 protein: ASSLGVGGSWEETQY

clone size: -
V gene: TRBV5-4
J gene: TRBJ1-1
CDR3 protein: ASSRGTGAGNEAF

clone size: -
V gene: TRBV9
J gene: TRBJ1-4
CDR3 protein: ASSPRQGWSTNEKLF

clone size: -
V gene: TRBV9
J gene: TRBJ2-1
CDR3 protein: ASSVAGGLINEQF

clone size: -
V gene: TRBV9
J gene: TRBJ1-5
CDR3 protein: ASSVRPGLNQPQH

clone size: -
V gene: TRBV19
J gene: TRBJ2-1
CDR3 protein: ASSLGTSRNEQF

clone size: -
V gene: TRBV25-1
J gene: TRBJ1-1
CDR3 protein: ATRGQGYTEAF

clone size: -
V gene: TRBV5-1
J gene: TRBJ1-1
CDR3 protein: ASSLKYSTANTEAF

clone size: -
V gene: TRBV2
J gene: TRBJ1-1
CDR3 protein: ASSDNRGQVYTEAF

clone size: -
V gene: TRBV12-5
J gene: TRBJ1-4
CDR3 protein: ASGPSPLGQSNEKLF

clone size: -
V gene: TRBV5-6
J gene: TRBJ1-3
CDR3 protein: ASKGADSSGNTIY

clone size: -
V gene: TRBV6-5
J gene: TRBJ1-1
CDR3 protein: ASGLGPNTEAF

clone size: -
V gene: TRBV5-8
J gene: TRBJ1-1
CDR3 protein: ASSPNAGRGTEAF

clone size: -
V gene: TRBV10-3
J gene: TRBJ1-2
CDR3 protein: AISGGYYGYT

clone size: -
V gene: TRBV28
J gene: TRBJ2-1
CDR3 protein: ASILGNEQF

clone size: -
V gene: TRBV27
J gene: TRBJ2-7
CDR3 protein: ASSSGGTDTYEQY

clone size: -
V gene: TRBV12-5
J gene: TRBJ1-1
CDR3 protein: ASGLVLSREGAEAF

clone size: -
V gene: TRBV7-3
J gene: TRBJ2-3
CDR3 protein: ASSLTIDSSGTQY

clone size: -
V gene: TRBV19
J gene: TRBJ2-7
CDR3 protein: ASSMRGGLGDEQY

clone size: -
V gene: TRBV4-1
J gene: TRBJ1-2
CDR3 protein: ASSGSGVRGYGYT

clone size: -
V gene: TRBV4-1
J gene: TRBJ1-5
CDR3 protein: ASSQDPQGARVGQPQH

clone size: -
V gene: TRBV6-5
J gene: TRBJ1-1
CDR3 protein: ASSLTVGLDKAF

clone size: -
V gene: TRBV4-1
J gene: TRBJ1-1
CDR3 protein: ASSQTDRVNPEAF

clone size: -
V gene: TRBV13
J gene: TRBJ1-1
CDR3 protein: ASSPRTGMMNTEAF

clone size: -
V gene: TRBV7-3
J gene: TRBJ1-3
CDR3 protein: ASSEGEPISGNTIY

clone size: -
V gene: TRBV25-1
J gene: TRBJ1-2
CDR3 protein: ASSEYGSYGYT

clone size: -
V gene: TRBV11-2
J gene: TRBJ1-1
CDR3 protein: ASSLGLGVAGAF

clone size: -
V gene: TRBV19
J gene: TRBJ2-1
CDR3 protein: ASLSQRGGNEQF

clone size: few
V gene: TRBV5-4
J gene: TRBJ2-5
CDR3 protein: ASSAQYQETQY

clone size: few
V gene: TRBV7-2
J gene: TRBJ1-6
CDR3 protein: ASSVDRGHSYNSPLH

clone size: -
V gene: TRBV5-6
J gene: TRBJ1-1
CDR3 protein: ASSLFGENTEAF

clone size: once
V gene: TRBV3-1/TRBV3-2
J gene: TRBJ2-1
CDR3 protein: ASSLDAGGNNEQF

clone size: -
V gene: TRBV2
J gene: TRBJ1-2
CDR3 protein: ASSGTVNYGYT

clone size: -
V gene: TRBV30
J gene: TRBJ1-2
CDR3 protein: AWSTQGGYGYT

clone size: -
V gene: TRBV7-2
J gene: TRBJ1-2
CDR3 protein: ASRPTGGDYGYT

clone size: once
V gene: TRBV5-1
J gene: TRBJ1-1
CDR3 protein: ASSDHRGGLEAF

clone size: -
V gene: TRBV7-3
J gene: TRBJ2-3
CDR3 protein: ASSSSTDTQY

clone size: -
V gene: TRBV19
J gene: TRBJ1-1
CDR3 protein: GVGDNQVSEAF

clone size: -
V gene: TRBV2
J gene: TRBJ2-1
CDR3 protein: ASSAGGLGYNEQF

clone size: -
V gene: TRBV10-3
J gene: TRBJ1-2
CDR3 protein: AISAEGRYGYT

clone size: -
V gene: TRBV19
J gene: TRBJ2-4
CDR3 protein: ASKSRTVGKNIQY